This TCR beta chain appears in the sequencing data of a study of blood T cell repertoires in COVID-19. Background on the study: From T cells, B-cell-depleted T cells, or PBMCs came the material, which was cDNA or gDNA.

The repertoire was sequenced with immunoSEQ multiplex PCR; TCRdb's copy has only in-frame clones and lacks some. The sample consists of about 220,000 clones, approximately 84% of them appearing once. The germline V gene has CDR1 SNHLY and CDR2 FYNNEI. The CDR3 length is 15 residues. V lost 9 bases and J lost 0; bases outside the gene matches: 7. The rearrangement links TRBV2 to TRBJ2-1; 8 nucleotides agree with TRBD2. The sequence derives from a man aged 50-60 years who had recovered from COVID-19. What was sequenced was peripheral blood. The chain's CDR3 is CASLGGGGSYNEQFF. In DNA form, the CDR3 reads TGTGCCAGTCTCGGGGGGGGCGGCTCCTACAATGAGCAGTTCTTC.